Below, 6 T cell receptor beta chains from the same sample are listed, as sequenced in a study of monozygotic twins with inflammatory bowel disease. TCRdb reprocessed the 5' RACE reads; each CDR3 protein has one entry and no DNA is given. The sample shows around 400,000 distinct CDR3 sequences, and less than 2.5% sits with its ten largest clones. Sample: blood. These receptors originate from a human donor with ulcerative colitis or Crohn's disease, or a healthy co-twin of an affected twin (not recorded which).

This chain links TRBV24-1 with TRBJ2-6. The CDR3 consists of 16 residues. Germline assignment: CDR1 KGHDR and CDR2 SFDVKD. The CDR3 loop reads CATSAEKTSGANVLTF.

The J gene is TRBJ2-2, the V gene TRBV20-1; the D gene TCRdb calls, TRBD2, cannot be checked with no DNA. The V gene's germline CDR1 is DFQATT and CDR2 SNEGSKA (reference sequence). CDR3 size: 15 residues. This chain's CDR3 is CSARRPLTNTGELFF.

The chain links TRBV19 to TRBJ1-5. The CDR3 is 15 residues long. CDR1 and CDR2 from the germline V gene are LNHDA and SQIVND (reference sequence). This CDR3 reads CASSTIHEGNQPQHF.

The chain carries TRBV5-4 and TRBJ2-5. The germline V gene encodes CDR1 SGHNT and CDR2 YYREEE (reference sequence). The CDR3 totals 14 residues. The CDR3 protein is CASSSVGVQETQYF.

The V and J genes are TRBV4-1 and TRBJ2-3; TCRdb's D gene call, TRBD1, goes unchecked for lack of DNA. The germline CDR1 and CDR2 sequences are MGHRA and YSYEKL. This CDR3 is 13 amino acids long. The CDR3 loop is CASSQESPATQYF.

The chain uses TRBV28 and TRBJ2-3; the D gene TCRdb calls, TRBD2, cannot be checked with no DNA. CDR3 length: 23 amino acids. The germline CDR1 and CDR2 sequences are MDHEN and SYDVKM. The CDR3 loop is CASSLGLAGGQHQLQTSTDTQYF.